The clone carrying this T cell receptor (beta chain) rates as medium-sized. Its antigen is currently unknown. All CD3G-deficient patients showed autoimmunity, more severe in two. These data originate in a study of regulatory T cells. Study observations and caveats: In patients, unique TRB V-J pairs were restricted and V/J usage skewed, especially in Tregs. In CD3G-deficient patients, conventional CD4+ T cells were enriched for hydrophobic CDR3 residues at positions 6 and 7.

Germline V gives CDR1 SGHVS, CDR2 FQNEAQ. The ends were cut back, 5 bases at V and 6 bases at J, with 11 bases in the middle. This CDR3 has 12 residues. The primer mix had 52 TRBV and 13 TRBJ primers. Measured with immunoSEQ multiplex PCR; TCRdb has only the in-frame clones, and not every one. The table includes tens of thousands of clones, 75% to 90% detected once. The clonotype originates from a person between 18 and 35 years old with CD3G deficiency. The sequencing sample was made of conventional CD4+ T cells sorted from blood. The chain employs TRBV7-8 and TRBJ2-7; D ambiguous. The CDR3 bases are TGTGCCAGCAGCCGGGTGTTGGGCGAGCAGTACTTC. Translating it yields CASSRVLGEQYF.